Shown below are 17 T cell receptor beta chains from a single sample sequenced in a study of blood T cell repertoires in COVID-19. The assay was immunoSEQ multiplex PCR, and TCRdb's table has in-frame clones only and misses some. Of over 130,000 clones listed, 84% are singletons. The sample was peripheral blood. Receptors originate from a man aged 25-40 years with COVID-19, enrolled during active disease.

V is TRBV19 and J is TRBJ2-7; 10 positions agree with TRBD1. The ends lost 4 bases at V and 6 bases at J; junction bases unmatched: 9. CDR1 LNHDA and CDR2 SQIVND come from the germline V gene (reference sequence). The CDR3 is 15 residues long. This CDR3 is CASSRDRGLTGEQYF. CDR3 nucleotides: TGTGCCAGTAGTAGGGACAGGGGACTTACCGGCGAGCAGTACTTC.

J is TRBJ1-5 and V is TRBV13, with D hard to call. Germline V gene data show CDR1 as PRHDT and CDR2 as FYEKMQ (reference sequence). The CDR3 is made up of 12 amino acids. With 3 bases removed from V and 3 bases from J, the gap between germline ends came to 3 bases. The CDR3 DNA reads TGTGCCAGCAGCTTTTACAATCAGCCCCAGCATTTT. Its translation: CASSFYNQPQHF. Using reference TRBV13 and TRBJ1-5 for the parts outside the CDR3, the full variable domain is AAGVIQSPRHLIKEKRETATLKCYPIPRHDTVYWYQQGPGQDPQFLISFYEKMQSDKGSIPDRFSAQQFSDYHSELNMSSLELGDSALYFCASSFYNQPQHFGDGTRLSIL.

The genes are TRBV6-6 and TRBJ2-4; a possible D gene is TRBD2 (6 bases). The V gene lost 5 bases and the J gene lost 9 bases, with 17 bases spanning the gap. Germline V gene lookup returns CDR1 MNHNY and CDR2 SVGAGI (reference sequence). The CDR3 is made up of 14 amino acids. The CDR3 here is CASSPGVRSVIQYF. CDR3 nucleotides: TGTGCCAGCAGTCCGGGAGTCAGGTCCGTCATTCAGTACTTC.

DNA for the CDR3: TGTGCCAGCAGTCGTAGAGCAGGGGCGACCGAGCAGTACTTC. Translating gives CASSRRAGATEQYF. The rearrangement uses TRBV6-5 and TRBJ2-7; D perhaps matches TRBD1 (6 bases). This CDR3 is built from 14 residues. Per germline, CDR1 MNHEY and CDR2 SVGAGI. Trimming shortened V by 5 bases and J by 6 bases, and 17 bases separated the two germline ends.

The chain uses TRBV19 and TRBJ2-2; TRBD2 matches 8 bases. The CDR3 loop spans 22 amino acids. Germline V lookup: CDR1 LNHDA, CDR2 SQIVND (reference sequence). J lost 2 bases, V lost 6 bases, and 26 bases had no gene match. The DNA of the CDR3 is TGTGCCAGTAGGGCAGGACCAGGTATCGCAGGGCTAGCGGGTAGAAACACCGGGGAGCTGTTTTTT. The encoded protein is CASRAGPGIAGLAGRNTGELFF.

CDR3 in amino acids: CASSLGQGISYEQYF. As DNA, the CDR3 is TGTGCCAGCAGCTTAGGACAGGGTATCTCCTACGAGCAGTACTTC. The V call is TRBV7-3, the J call TRBJ2-7; TRBD1 aligns across 8 bases. There are 15 residues in the CDR3. The V gene's germline CDR1 is SGHTA and CDR2 FQGTGA. With 2 bases clipped from V and 0 bases from J, the junction kept 3 bases outside the gene matches.

This clone was seen a few times. The CDR3 DNA follows: TGTGCCAGCAGTTACCAAGGGACAGGAGGCAGGTACGAGCAGTACTTC. Its translation: CASSYQGTGGRYEQYF. The V gene is TRBV6-5, the J gene TRBJ2-7; 8 nucleotides agree with TRBD1. Trimming removed 2 bases from V and 4 bases from J; junction bases left unmatched: 10. CDR3 length: 16 residues. Germline lookup yields CDR1 MNHEY and CDR2 SVGAGI.

The chain uses TRBV28 and TRBJ1-2; 9 bases line up with TRBD1. The J segment lost 4 bases and the V segment lost 3 bases, leaving 9 bases of the junction unmatched. Germline CDR1 reads MDHEN; CDR2 reads SYDVKM. The CDR3 is 16 residues long. CDR3 bases: TGTGCCAGCAGTTTCCCTCAGGACAGGGGTATCTATGGCTACACCTTC. Translation: CASSFPQDRGIYGYTF.

The chain uses TRBV16 and TRBJ1-5; D uncertain. V was trimmed by 2 bases and J by 4 bases, leaving 12 bases between them. Per germline, CDR1 KGHSY and CDR2 FQNENV. This CDR3 region has 15 residues. The CDR3 loop reads CASSQGPVSNQPQHF. CDR3 nucleotides: TGTGCCAGCAGCCAAGGGCCAGTTAGTAATCAGCCCCAGCATTTT. Based on the CDR3 plus reference TRBV16 and TRBJ1-5, the full variable domain is GEEVAQTPKHLVRGEGQKAKLYCAPIKGHSYVFWYQQVLKNEFKFLISFQNENVFDETGMPKERFSAKCLPNSPCSLEIQATKLEDSAVYFCASSQGPVSNQPQHFGDGTRLSIL.

The rearrangement joins TRBV5-4 to TRBJ1-6, with 7 nucleotides matching TRBD1. Trimming cost V 4 bases and J 5 bases; bases outside gene matches: 3. This CDR3 comprises 14 residues. CDR1 is SGHNT, CDR2 YYREEE, per germline (reference sequence). CDR3 coding DNA: TGTGCCAGCAGCCCCGGGACAGATAATTCACCCCTCCACTTT. Translated, it gives CASSPGTDNSPLHF.

The J gene is TRBJ1-1, the V gene TRBV12-3 or TRBV12-4; 8 nucleotides match TRBD1. Losses at the gene ends were 7 bases for V and 1 base for J; bases not matched to a gene: 2. The CDR3 is 13 amino acids. The CDR3 spells CASKGTGNTEAFF. CDR3 in DNA: TGTGCCAGCAAAGGGACAGGGAACACTGAAGCTTTCTTT.

The V and J genes are TRBV2 and TRBJ2-7; D might be TRBD1 (6 bases). Germline V gene data show CDR1 as SNHLY and CDR2 as FYNNEI. V lost 6 bases and J 0 bases, leaving 12 bases between the germline ends. The CDR3 runs 14 residues. The CDR3 reads CASSVDRFSYEQYF. DNA of the CDR3: TGTGCCAGCAGCGTAGACAGGTTCTCCTACGAGCAGTACTTC.

The J gene is TRBJ1-6, the V gene TRBV3-1 (or the pseudogene TRBV3-2); D possibly corresponds to TRBD1 (6 bases). Germline V gene sequence: CDR1 LGHDT, CDR2 YNNKEL (reference sequence). The CDR3 length is 14 residues. V lost 1 base, J lost 7 bases, and 8 bases lay in between. The CDR3 sequence: CASSQGRGNSPLHF. CDR3 coding DNA: TGTGCCAGCAGCCAAGGCAGGGGCAATTCACCCCTCCACTTT.

In DNA form, the CDR3 reads TGTGCCACCAGTGATACCAACCGGGACAGCACCTACGAGCAGTACTTC. As protein: CATSDTNRDSTYEQYF. The chain links TRBV24-1 to TRBJ2-7; 7 bases map to TRBD1. Germline V gene lookup returns CDR1 KGHDR and CDR2 SFDVKD. V was pared by 3 bases and J by 2 bases, with 9 bases of the junction left unmatched. The CDR3 contains 16 residues.

In its sample, this clone was seen a few times. The chain combines TRBV11-1 with TRBJ1-2; no clear D gene. The CDR3 runs to 14 residues. V dropped 1 base and J dropped 6 bases, with 12 bases sitting between them. Germline CDR1 is SGHAT and CDR2 is FQDESV (reference sequence). The CDR3 spells CASSLGRGSDGYTF. The CDR3 DNA sequence: TGTGCCAGCAGCTTAGGGCGGGGATCTGATGGCTACACCTTC.

CDR3 coding DNA: TGTGCCAGCAGCTATCCCACTAGCACCTACGAGCAGTACTTC. This codes for CASSYPTSTYEQYF. The chain employs TRBV6-2 or TRBV6-3 and TRBJ2-7; tentatively, D is TRBD2 (6 bases). Germline CDR1 MNHEY, CDR2 SVGEGT. The CDR3 is made up of 14 amino acids. Trimming shortened V by 6 bases and J by 2 bases, and 14 bases separated the two germline ends.

The gene calls are TRBV9 and TRBJ2-2; TRBD2 is a possible D gene (5 bases). The length of the CDR3 is 16 residues. CDR1 SGDLS and CDR2 YYNGEE come from the germline V gene. With 0 bases removed from V and 1 base from J, the gap between germline ends came to 10 bases. As DNA, the CDR3 is TGTGCCAGCAGCGTAGGGGCCCGGGGGAACACCGGGGAGCTGTTTTTT. This translates into CASSVGARGNTGELFF.